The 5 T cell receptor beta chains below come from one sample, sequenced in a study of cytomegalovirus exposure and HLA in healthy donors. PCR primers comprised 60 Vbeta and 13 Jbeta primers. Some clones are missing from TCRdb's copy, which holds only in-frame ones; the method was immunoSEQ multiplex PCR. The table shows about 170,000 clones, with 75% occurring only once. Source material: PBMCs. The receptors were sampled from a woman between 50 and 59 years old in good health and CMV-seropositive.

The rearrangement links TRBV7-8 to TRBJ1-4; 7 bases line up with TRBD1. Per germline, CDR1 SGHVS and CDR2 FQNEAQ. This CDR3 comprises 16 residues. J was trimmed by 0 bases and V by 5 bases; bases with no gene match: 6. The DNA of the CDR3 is TGTGCCAGCAGCCTGGGACAGAGAACAACTAATGAAAAACTGTTTTTT. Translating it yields CASSLGQRTTNEKLFF. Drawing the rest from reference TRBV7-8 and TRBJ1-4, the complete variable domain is GAGVSQSPRYKVAKRGQDVALRCDPISGHVSLFWYQQALGQGPEFLTYFQNEAQLDKSGLPSDRFFAERPEGSVSTLKIQRTQQEDSAVYLCASSLGQRTTNEKLFFGSGTQLSVL.

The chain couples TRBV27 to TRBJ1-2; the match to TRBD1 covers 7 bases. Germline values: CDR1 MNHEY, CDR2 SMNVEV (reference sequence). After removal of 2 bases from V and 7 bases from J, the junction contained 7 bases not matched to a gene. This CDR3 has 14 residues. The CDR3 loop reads CASSLGGGRFGYTF. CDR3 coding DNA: TGTGCCAGCAGTTTAGGAGGGGGCAGATTTGGCTACACCTTC.

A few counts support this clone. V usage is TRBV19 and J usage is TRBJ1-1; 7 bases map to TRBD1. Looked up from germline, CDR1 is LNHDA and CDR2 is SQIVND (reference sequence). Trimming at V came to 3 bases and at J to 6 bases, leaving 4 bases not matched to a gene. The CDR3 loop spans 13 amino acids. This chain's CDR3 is CASSIGGGAEAFF. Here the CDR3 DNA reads TGTGCCAGTAGTATTGGAGGGGGCGCTGAAGCTTTCTTT. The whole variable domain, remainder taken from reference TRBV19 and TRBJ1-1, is DGGITQSPKYLFRKEGQNVTLSCEQNLNHDAMYWYRQDPGQGLRLIYYSQIVNDFQKGDIAEGYSVSREKKESFPLTVTSAQKNPTAFYLCASSIGGGAEAFFGQGTRLTVV.

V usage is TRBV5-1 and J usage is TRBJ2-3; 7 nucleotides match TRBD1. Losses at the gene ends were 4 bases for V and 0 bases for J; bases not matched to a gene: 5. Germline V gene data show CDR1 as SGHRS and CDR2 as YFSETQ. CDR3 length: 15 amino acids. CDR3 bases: TGCGCCAGCAGCCAACAGGGGTTTAGCACAGATACGCAGTATTTT. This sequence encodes CASSQQGFSTDTQYF.

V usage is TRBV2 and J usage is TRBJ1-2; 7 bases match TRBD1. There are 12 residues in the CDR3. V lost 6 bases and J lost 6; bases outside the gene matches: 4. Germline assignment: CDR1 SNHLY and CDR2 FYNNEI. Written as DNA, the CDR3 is TGTGCCAGCAGGACAGGGACAGATGGCTACACCTTC. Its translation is CASRTGTDGYTF.